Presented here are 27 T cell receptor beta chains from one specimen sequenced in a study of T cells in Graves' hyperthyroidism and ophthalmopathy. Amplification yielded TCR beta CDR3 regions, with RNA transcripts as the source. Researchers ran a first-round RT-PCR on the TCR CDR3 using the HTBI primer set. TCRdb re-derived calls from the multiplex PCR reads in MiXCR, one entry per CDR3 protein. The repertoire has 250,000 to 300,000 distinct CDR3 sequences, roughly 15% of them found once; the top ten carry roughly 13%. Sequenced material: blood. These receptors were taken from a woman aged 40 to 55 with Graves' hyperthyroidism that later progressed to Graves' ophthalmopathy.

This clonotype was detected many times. The DNA for the CDR3 is TGTGCCAGCAGTGAATCCCTTTGGCAGCCCCAGCATTTT. Protein: CASSESLWQPQHF. The V and J genes are TRBV2 and TRBJ1-5; no firm D call. V lost 2 bases and J 7 bases, leaving 9 bases between the germline ends. There are 13 residues in the CDR3. Per the germline V gene, CDR1 is SNHLY and CDR2 is FYNNEI.

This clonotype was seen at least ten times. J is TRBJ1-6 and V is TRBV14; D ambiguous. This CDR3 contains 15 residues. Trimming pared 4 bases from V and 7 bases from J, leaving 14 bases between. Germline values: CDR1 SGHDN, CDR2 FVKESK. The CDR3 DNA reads TGTGCCAGCAGCCCGAAAAGCCTGAAGAATTCACCCCTCCACTTT. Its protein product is CASSPKSLKNSPLHF.

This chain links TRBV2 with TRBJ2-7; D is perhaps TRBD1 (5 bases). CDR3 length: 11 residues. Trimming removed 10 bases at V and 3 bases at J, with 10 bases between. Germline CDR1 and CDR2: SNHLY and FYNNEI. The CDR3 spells CATQGYYEQYF. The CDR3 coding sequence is TGTGCCACCCAGGGTTACTACGAGCAGTACTTC.

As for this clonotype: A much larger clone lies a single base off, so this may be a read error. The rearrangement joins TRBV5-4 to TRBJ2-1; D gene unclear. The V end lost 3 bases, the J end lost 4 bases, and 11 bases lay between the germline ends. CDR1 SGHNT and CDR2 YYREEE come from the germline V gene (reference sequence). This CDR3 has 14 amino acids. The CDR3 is CASSSGRGYNEQFF. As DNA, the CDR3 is TGTGCCAGCAGCTCGGGCAGAGGATACAATGAGCAGTTCTTC.

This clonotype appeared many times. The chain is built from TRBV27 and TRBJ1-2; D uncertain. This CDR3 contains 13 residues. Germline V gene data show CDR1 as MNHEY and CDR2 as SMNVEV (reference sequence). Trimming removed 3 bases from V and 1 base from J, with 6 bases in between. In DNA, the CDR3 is TGTGCCAGCAGTTTTGGCCATAACTATGGCTACACCTTC. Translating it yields CASSFGHNYGYTF.

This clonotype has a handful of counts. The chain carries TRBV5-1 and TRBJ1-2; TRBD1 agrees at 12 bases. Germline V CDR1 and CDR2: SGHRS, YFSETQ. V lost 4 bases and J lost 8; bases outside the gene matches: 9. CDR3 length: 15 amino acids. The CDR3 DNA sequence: TGCGCCAGCAGCCCCGGGACAGGGGGCGCGGGGGGCTACACCTTC. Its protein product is CASSPGTGGAGGYTF.

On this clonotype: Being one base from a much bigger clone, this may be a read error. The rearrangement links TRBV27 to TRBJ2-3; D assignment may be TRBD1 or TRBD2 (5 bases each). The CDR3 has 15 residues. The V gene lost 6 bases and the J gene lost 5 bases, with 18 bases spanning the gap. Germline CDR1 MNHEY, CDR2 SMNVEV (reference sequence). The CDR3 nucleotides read TGTGCCAGCAGAGGGGAACTAGGTGGTATAGATACGCAGTATTTT. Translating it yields CASRGELGGIDTQYF.

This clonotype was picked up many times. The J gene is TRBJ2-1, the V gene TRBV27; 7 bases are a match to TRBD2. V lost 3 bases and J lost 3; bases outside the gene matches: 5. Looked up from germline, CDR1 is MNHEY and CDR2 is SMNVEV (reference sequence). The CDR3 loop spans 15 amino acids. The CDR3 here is CASSFRAGNYNEQFF. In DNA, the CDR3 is TGTGCCAGCAGTTTTAGAGCGGGGAACTACAATGAGCAGTTCTTC.

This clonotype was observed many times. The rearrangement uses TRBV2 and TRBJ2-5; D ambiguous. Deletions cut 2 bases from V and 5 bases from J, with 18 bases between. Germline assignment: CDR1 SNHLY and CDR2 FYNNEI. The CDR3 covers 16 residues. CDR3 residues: CASSEILWPAMETQYF. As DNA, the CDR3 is TGTGCCAGCAGTGAAATTTTATGGCCAGCAATGGAGACCCAGTACTTC.

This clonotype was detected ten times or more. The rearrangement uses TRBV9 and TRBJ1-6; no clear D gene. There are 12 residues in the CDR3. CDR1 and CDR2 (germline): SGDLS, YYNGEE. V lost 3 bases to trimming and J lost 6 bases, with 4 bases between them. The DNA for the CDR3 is TGTGCCAGCAGCGACTTTAATTCACCCCTCCACTTT. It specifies CASSDFNSPLHF.

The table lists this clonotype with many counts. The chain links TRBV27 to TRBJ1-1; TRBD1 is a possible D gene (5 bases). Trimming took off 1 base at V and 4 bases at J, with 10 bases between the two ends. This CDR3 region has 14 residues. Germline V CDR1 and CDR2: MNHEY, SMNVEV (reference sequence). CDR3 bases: TGTGCCAGCAGTTTATATGGGGGATTCACTGAAGCTTTCTTT. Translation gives CASSLYGGFTEAFF.

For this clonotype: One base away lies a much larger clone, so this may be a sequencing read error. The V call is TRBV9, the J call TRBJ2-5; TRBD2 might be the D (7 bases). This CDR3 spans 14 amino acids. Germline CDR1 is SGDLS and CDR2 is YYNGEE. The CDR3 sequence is CASNFGGLQDTQYF. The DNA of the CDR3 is TGTGCCAGCAATTTCGGGGGGCTTCAAGATACCCAGTACTTC.

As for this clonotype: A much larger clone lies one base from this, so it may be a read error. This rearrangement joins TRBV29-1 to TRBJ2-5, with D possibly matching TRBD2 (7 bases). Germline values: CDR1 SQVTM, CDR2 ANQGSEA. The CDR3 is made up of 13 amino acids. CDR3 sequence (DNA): TGCAGCGGGGGAGGGGGTCCCCAAGAGGCCCAGTACTTC. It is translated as CSGGGGPQEAQYF. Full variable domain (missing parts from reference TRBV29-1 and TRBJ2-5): SAVISQKPSRDICQRGTSLTIQCQVDSQVTMMFWYRQQPGQSLTLIATANQGSEATYESGFVIDKFPISRPNLTFSTLTVSNMSPEDSSIYLCSGGGGPQEAQYFGPGTRLLVL.

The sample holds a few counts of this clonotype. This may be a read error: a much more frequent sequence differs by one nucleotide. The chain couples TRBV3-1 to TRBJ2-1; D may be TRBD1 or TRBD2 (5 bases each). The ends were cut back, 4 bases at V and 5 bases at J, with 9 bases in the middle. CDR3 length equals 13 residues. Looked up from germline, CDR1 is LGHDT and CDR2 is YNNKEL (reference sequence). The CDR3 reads CASSPRGHNEQFF. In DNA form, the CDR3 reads TGTGCCAGCAGCCCCCGGGGCCACAATGAGCAGTTCTTC.

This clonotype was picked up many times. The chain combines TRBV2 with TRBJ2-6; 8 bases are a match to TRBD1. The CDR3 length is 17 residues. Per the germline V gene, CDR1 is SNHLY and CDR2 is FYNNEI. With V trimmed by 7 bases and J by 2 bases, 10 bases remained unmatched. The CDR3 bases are TGTGCCAGCACTACCGGGACAGGCGTGACTGGGGCCAACGTCCTGACTTTC. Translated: CASTTGTGVTGANVLTF.

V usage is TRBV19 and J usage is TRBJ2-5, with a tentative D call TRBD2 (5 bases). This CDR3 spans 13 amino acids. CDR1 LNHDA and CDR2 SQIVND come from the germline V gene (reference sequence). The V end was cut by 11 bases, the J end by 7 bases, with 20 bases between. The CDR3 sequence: CASSGTALWTQYF. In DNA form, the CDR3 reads TGTGCCTCCTCGGGAACAGCCCTTTGGACCCAGTACTTC.

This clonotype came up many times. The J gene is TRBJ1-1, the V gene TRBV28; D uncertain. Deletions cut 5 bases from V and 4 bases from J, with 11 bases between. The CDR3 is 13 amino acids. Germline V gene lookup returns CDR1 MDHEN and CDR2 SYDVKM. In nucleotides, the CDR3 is TGTGCCAGCAGTGTGGAGTGGCGCACTGAAGCTTTCTTT. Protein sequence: CASSVEWRTEAFF. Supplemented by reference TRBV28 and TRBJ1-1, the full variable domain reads DVKVTQSSRYLVKRTGEKVFLECVQDMDHENMFWYRQDPGLGLRLIYFSYDVKMKEKGDIPEGYSVSREKKERFSLILESASTNQTSMYLCASSVEWRTEAFFGQGTRLTVV.

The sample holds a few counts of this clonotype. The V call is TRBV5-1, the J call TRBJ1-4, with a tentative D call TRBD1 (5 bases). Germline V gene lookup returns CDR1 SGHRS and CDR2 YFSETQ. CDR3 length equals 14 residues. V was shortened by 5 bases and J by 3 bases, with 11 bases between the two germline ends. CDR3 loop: CASRRGTANEKLFF. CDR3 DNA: TGCGCCAGCAGAAGGGGCACGGCTAATGAAAAACTGTTTTTT.

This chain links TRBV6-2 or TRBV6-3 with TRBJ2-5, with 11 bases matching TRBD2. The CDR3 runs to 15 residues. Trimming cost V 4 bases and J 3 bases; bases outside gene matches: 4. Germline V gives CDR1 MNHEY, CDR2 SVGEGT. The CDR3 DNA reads TGTGCCAGCAGTTCTCTAGCGGGAGGTGAAGAGACCCAGTACTTC. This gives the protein CASSSLAGGEETQYF.

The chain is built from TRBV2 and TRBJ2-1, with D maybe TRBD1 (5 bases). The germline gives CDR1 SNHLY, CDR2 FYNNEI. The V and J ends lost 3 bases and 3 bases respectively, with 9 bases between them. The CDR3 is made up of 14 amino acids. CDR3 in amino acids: CASSDLRGYNEQFF. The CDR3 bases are TGTGCCAGCAGTGACTTAAGGGGCTACAATGAGCAGTTCTTC.

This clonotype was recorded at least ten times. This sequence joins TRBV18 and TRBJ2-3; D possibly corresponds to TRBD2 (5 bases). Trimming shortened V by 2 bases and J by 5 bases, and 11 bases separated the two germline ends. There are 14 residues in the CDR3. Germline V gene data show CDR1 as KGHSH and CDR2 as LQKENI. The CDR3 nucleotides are TGTGCCAGCTCACCATGGGAGCCGGGAGATACGCAGTATTTT. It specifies CASSPWEPGDTQYF.

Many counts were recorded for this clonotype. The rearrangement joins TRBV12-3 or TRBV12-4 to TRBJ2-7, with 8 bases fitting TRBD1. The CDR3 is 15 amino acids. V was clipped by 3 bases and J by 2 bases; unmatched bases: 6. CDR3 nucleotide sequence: TGTGCCAGCAGTTTTCGACAGGGGTTCACCTACGAGCAGTACTTC. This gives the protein CASSFRQGFTYEQYF.

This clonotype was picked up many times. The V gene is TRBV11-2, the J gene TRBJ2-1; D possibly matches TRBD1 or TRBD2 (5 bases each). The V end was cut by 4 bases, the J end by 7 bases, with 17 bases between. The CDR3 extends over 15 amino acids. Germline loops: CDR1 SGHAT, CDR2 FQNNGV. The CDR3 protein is CASSSGTVETNEQFF. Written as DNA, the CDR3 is TGTGCCAGCAGCTCAGGGACCGTAGAAACTAATGAGCAGTTCTTC. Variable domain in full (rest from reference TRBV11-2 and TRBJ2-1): EAGVAQSPRYKIIEKRQSVAFWCNPISGHATLYWYQQILGQGPKLLIQFQNNGVVDDSQLPKDRFSAERLKGVDSTLKIQPAKLEDSAVYLCASSSGTVETNEQFFGPGTRLTVL.

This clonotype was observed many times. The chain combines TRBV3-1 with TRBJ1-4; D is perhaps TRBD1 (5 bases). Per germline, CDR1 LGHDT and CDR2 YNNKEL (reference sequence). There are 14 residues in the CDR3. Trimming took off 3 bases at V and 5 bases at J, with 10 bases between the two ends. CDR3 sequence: CASSHPGPNEKLFF. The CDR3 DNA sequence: TGTGCCAGCAGCCATCCGGGGCCGAATGAAAAACTGTTTTTT.

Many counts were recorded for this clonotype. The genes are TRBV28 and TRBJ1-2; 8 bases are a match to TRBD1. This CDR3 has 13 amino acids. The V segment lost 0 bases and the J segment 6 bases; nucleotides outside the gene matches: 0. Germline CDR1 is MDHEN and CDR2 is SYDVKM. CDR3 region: CASSLWTGDGYTF. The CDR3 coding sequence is TGTGCCAGCAGTTTATGGACAGGGGATGGCTACACCTTC.

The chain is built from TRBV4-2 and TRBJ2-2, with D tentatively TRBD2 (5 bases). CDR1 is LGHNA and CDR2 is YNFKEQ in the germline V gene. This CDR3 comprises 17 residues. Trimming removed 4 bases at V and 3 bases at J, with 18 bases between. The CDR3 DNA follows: TGTGCCAGCAGCCTGAAACACCGAGACTATCACACCGGGGAGCTGTTTTTT. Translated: CASSLKHRDYHTGELFF.

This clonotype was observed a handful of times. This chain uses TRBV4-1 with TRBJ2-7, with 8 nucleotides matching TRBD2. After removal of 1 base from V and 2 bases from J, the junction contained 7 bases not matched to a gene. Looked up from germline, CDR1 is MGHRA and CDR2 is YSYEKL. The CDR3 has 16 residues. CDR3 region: CASSQAYSGVTYEQYF. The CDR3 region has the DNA TGCGCCAGCAGCCAAGCCTATAGCGGGGTCACCTACGAGCAGTACTTC.